This T cell receptor (beta chain) was sequenced in a study of T-cell reconstitution after alpha-beta-depleted transplantation in children. Preparation of the TCRbeta library involved a method that used unique molecular identifiers. MiXCR was run by TCRdb on the PCR reads, yielding one entry per CDR3 protein. The sample holds about 420,000 distinct CDR3 sequences; about a tenth are singletons and the top ten take roughly 6%. CDR1 and CDR2 from the germline V gene are SGDLS and YYNGEE. This CDR3 is built from 16 residues. Trimming at V came to 0 bases and at J to 1 base, leaving 3 bases not matched to a gene.

The receptor was derived from a human donor who donated a stem cell graft to a child with acute myeloid leukemia. J is TRBJ2-1 and V is TRBV9; 8 bases agree with TRBD2. The sample consisted of PBMCs from the stem cell graft donor, taken from the stem cell graft. The DNA for the CDR3 is TGTGCCAGCAGCGTAGATAGCGGGGAATCCTACAATGAGCAGTTCTTC. Amino acids: CASSVDSGESYNEQFF. Drawing the rest from reference TRBV9 and TRBJ2-1, the complete variable domain is DSGVTQTPKHLITATGQRVTLRCSPRSGDLSVYWYQQSLDQGLQFLIQYYNGEERAKGNILERFSAQQFPDLHSELNLSSLELGDSALYFCASSVDSGESYNEQFFGPGTRLTVL.